This T cell receptor beta chain was obtained from a study of blood T cell repertoires in COVID-19. Study in general: Researchers got acute and convalescent COVID-19 samples from the United States, Italy and Spain. T cells, B-cell-depleted T cells, or PBMCs supplied cDNA or gDNA.

V shed 5 bases, J shed 4 bases, and the junction held 17 bases outside the gene matches. This CDR3 contains 18 residues. Germline-derived CDR1 and CDR2 are SGHTA and FQGNSA. Per the original methods: It was from reference gene primer amplification that nucleated cell counts were estimated. Clones were read by immunoSEQ multiplex PCR, and TCRdb kept only the in-frame ones, dropping some. V and J calls and clone size are given by that table; D and trimming were obtained from the DNA. The table has approximately 20,000 clones, 85% seen once. This chain joins TRBV7-2 and TRBJ2-5, with 9 bases fitting TRBD2. The sequence derives from a man at least 80 years old with acute or convalescent COVID-19. Sequencing was carried out using peripheral blood. The CDR3 DNA reads TGTGCCAGCAGCCCTCGGGGGGCTAGCGGGGTCCGGGGAGAGACCCAGTACTTC. The encoded protein is CASSPRGASGVRGETQYF.